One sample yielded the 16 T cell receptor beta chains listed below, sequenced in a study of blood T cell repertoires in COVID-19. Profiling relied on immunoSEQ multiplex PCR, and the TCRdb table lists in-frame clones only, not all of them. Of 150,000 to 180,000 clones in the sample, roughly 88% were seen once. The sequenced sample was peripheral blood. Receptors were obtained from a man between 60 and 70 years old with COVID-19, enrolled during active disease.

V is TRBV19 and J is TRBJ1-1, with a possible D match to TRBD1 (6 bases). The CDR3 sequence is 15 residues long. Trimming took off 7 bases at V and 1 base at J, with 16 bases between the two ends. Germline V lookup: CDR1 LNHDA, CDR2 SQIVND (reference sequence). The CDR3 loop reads CASILGGAQNTEAFF. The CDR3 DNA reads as TGTGCCAGTATCCTTGGGGGGGCGCAGAACACTGAAGCTTTCTTT.

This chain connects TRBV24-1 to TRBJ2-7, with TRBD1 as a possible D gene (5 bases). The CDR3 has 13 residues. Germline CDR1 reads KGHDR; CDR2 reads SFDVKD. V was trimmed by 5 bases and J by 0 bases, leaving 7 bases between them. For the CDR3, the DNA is TGTGCCACCAGTGCCGGACACTCCTACGAGCAGTACTTC. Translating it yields CATSAGHSYEQYF.

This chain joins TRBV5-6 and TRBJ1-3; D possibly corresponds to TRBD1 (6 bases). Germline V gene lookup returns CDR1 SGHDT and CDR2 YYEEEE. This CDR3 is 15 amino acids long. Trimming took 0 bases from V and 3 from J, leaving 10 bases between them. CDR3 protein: CASSLETGSGNTIYF. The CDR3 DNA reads TGTGCCAGCAGCTTGGAAACAGGGAGTGGAAACACCATATATTTT.

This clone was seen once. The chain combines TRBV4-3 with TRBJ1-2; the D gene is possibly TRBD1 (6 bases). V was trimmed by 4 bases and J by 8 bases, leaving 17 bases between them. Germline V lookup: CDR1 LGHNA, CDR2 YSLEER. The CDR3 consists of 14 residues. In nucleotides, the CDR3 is TGCGCCAGCAGCCGAGGGACATCTCCCGGGGGCTACACCTTC. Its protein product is CASSRGTSPGGYTF.

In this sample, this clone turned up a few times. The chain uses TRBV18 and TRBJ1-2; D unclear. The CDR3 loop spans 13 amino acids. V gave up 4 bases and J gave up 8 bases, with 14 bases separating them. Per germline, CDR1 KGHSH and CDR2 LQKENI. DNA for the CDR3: TGTGCCAGCTCACAAGGACGGGATGGGGGCTACACCTTC. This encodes CASSQGRDGGYTF. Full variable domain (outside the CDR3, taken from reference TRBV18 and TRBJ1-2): NAGVMQNPRHLVRRRGQEARLRCSPMKGHSHVYWYRQLPEEGLKFMVYLQKENIIDESGMPKERFSAEFPKEGPSILRIQQVVRGDSAAYFCASSQGRDGGYTFGSGTRLTVV.

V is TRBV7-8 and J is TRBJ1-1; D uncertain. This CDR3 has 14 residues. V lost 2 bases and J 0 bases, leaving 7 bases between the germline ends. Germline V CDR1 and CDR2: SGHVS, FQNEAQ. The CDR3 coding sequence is TGTGCCAGCAGCTTAAATTCCATGAACACTGAAGCTTTCTTT. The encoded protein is CASSLNSMNTEAFF.

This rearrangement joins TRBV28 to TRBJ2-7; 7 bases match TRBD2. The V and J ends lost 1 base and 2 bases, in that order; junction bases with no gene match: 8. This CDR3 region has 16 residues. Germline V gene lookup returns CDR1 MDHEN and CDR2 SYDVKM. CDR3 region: CASSLSLAILTYEQYF. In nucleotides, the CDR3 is TGTGCCAGCAGTTTATCACTAGCGATTTTAACCTACGAGCAGTACTTC.

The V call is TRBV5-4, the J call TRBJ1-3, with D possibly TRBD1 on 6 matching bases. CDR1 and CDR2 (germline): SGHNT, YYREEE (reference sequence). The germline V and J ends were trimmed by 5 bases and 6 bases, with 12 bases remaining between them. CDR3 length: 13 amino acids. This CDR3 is CASRRDKENTIYF. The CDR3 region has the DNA TGTGCCAGCAGGAGGGACAAGGAAAACACCATATATTTT.

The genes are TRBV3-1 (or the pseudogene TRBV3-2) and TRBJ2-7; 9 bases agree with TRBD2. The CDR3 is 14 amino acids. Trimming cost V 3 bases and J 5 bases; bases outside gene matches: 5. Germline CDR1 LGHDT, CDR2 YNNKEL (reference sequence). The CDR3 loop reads CASSQGGGAHEQYF. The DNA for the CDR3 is TGTGCCAGCAGCCAGGGCGGGGGGGCCCACGAGCAGTACTTC.

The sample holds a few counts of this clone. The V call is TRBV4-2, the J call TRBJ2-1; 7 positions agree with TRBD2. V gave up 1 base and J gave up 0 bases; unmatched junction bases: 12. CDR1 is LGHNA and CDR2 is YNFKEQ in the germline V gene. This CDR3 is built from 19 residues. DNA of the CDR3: TGTGCCAGCAGCCAAGTTATAATTAGCGGGCTTAGCTCCTACAATGAGCAGTTCTTC. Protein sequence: CASSQVIISGLSSYNEQFF.

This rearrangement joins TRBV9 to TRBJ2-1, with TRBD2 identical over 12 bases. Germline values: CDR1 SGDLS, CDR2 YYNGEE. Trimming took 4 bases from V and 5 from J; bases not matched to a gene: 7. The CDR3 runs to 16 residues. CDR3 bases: TGTGCCAGCAGCCCTCGTGGACTAGCGGGGAACAATGAGCAGTTCTTC. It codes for CASSPRGLAGNNEQFF.

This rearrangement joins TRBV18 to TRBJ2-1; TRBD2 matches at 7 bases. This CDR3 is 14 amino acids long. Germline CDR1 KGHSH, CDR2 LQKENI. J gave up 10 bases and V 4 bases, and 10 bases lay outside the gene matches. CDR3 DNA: TGTGCCAGCTCACGGCTATCAAAAGCGGGGGAGCAGTTCTTC. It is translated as CASSRLSKAGEQFF.

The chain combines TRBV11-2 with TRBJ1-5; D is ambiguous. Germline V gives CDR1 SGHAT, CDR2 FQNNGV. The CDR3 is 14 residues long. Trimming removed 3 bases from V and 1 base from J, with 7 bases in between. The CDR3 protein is CASSLPGSNQPQHF. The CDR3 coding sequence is TGTGCCAGCAGCTTGCCCGGGAGCAATCAGCCCCAGCATTTT.

CDR3 sequence: CASSLGPGQPQHF. As DNA, the CDR3 is TGTGCCAGCAGCCTAGGCCCGGGTCAGCCCCAGCATTTT. The V call is TRBV7-3, the J call TRBJ1-5, with D unresolved. Germline V gene sequence: CDR1 SGHTA, CDR2 FQGTGA. The CDR3 loop spans 13 amino acids. The V gene lost 5 bases and the J gene lost 6 bases, with 11 bases spanning the gap.

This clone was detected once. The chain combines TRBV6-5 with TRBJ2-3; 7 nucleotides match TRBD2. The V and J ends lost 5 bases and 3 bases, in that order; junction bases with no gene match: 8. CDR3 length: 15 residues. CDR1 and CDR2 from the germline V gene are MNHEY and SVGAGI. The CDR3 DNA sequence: TGTGCCAGCAGTACCGCGGGAGCGGGGACAGATACGCAGTATTTT. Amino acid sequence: CASSTAGAGTDTQYF.

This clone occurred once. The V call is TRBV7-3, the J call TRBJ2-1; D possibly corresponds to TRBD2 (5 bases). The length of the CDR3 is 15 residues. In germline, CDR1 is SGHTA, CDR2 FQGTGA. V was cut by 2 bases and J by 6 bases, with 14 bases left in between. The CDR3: CASSLFRGPGNEQFF. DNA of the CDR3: TGTGCCAGCAGCTTATTTCGGGGTCCGGGCAATGAGCAGTTCTTC.